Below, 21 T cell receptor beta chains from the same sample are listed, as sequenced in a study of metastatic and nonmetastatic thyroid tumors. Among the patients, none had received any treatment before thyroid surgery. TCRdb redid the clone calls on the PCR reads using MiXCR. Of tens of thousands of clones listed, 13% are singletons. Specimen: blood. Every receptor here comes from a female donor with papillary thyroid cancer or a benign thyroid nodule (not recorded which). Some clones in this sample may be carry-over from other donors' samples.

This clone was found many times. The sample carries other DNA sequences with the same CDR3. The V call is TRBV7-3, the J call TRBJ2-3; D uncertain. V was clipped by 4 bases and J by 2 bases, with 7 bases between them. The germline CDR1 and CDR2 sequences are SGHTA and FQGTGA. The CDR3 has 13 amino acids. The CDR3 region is CASSSRPTDTQYF. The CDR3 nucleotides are TGTGCCAGCAGCTCCAGGCCCACAGATACGCAGTATTTT. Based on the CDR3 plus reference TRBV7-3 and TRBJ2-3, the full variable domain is GAGVSQTPSNKVTEKGKYVELRCDPISGHTALYWYRQSLGQGPEFLIYFQGTGAADDSGLPNDRFFAVRPEGSVSTLKIQRTERGDSAVYLCASSSRPTDTQYFGPGTRLTVL.

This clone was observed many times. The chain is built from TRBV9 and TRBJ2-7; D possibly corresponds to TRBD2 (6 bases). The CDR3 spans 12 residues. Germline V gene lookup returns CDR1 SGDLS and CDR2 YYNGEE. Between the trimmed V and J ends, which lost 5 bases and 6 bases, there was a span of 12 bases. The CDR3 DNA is TGTGCCAGCAGTTTCGGGGGAGCCGAGCAGTACTTC. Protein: CASSFGGAEQYF.

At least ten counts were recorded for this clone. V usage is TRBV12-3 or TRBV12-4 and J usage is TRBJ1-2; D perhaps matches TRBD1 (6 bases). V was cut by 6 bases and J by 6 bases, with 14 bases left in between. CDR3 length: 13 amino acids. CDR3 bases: TGTGCCAGCAGCGGGGGGCAATTGCATGGCTACACCTTC. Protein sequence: CASSGGQLHGYTF.

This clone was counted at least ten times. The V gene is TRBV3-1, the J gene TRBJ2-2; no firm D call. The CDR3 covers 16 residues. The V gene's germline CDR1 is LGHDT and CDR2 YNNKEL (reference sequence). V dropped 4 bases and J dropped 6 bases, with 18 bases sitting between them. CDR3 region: CASSLSGRAYPGELFF. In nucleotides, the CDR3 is TGTGCCAGCAGCCTGTCCGGACGAGCGTATCCCGGGGAGCTGTTTTTT.

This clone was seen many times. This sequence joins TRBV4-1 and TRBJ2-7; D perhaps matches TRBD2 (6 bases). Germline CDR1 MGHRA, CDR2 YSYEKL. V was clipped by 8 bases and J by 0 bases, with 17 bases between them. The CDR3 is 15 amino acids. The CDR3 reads CASSLGGASSYEQYF. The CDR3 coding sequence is TGCGCCAGCTCCCTTGGCGGGGCAAGCTCCTACGAGCAGTACTTC.

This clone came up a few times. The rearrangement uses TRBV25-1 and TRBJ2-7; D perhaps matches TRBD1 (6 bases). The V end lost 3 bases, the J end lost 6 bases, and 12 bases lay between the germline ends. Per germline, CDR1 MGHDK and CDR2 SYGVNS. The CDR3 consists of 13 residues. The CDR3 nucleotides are TGTGCCAGCAGTGACTCCAACAGGGTCGAGCAGTACTTC. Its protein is CASSDSNRVEQYF.

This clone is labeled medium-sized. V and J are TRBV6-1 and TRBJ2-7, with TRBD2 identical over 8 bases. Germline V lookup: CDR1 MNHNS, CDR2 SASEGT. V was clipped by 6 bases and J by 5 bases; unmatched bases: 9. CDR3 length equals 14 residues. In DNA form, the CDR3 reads TGTGCCAGCAGGGTTCGGGAGGGATTTGACGAGCAGTACTTC. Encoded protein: CASRVREGFDEQYF.

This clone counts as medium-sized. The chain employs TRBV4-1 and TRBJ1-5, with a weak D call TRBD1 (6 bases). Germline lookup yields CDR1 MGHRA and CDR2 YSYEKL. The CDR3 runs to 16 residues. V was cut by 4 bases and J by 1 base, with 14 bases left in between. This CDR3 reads CASSLRPGASNQPQHF. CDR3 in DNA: TGCGCCAGCAGCCTACGACCGGGGGCGAGCAATCAGCCCCAGCATTTT.

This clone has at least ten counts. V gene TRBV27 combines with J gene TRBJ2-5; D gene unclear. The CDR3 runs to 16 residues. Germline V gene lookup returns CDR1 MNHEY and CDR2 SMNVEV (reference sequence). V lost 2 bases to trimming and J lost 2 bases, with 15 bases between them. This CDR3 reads CASSLLGGRKQETQYF. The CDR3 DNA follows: TGTGCCAGCAGTTTACTTGGTGGCAGGAAGCAAGAGACCCAGTACTTC.

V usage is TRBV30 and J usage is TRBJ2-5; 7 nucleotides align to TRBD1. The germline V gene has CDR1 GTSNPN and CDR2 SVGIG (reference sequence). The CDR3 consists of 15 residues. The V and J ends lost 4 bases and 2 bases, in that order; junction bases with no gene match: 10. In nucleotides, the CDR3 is TGTGCCTGGAATGCCCTAGGGACAGTACAAGAGACCCAGTACTTC. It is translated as CAWNALGTVQETQYF.

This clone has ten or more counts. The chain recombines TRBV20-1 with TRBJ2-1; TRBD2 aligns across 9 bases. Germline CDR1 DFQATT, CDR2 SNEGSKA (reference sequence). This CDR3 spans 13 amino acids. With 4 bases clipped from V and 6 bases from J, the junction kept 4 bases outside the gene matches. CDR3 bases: TGCAGTGCTACCGTAGCGGGAGCCAATGAGCAGTTCTTC. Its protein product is CSATVAGANEQFF.

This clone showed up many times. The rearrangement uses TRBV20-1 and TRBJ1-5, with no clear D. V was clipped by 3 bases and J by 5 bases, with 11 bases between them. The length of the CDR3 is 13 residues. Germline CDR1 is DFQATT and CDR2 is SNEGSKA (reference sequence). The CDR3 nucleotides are TGCAGTGCTAGCGGTCCTTCCGATCAGCCCCAGCATTTT. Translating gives CSASGPSDQPQHF.

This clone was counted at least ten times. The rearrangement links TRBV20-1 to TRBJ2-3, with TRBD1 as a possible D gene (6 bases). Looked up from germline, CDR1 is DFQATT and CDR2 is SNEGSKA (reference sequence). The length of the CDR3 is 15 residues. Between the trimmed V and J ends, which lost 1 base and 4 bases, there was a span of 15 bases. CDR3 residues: CSARGGRGSPDTQYF. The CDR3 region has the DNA TGCAGTGCTAGAGGAGGTAGGGGGAGTCCAGATACGCAGTATTTT.

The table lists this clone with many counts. The CDR3 sequence is CASSQDVRGSGETQYF. The CDR3, as DNA: TGCGCCAGCAGCCAAGATGTCAGGGGGTCGGGAGAGACCCAGTACTTC. The V gene is TRBV4-1, the J gene TRBJ2-5; 7 bases match TRBD1. With 0 bases clipped from V and 4 bases from J, the junction kept 8 bases outside the gene matches. This CDR3 has 16 amino acids. CDR1 MGHRA and CDR2 YSYEKL come from the germline V gene.

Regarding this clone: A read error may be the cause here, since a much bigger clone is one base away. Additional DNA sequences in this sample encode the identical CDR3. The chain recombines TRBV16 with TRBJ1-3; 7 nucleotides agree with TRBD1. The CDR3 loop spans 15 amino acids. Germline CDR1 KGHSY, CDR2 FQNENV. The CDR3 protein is CASSQGESSGNTIYF. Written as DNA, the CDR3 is TGTGCCAGTAGCCAGGGGGAGTCCTCTGGAAACACCATATATTTT.

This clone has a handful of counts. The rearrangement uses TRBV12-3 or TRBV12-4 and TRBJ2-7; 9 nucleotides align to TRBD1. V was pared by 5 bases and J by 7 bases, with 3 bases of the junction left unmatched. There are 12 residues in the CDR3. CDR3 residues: CASSTTGGEQYF. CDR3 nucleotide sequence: TGTGCCAGCAGTACGACAGGGGGTGAGCAGTACTTC.

The CDR3 nucleotides read TGTGCCAGCAATTTGTGGGGGGGAGGGTACAATGAGCAGTTCTTC. It codes for CASNLWGGGYNEQFF. This chain connects TRBV28 to TRBJ2-1; 7 nucleotides match TRBD2. CDR1 is MDHEN, CDR2 SYDVKM, per germline. Trimming removed 7 bases from V and 4 bases from J; junction bases left unmatched: 10. This CDR3 region has 15 residues.

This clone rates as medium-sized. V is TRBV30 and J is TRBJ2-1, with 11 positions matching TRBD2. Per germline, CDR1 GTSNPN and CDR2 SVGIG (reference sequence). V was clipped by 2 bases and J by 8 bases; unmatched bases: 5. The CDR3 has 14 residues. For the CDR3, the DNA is TGTGCCTGGAGTTCGACTAGCGGGACGGATGAGCAGTTCTTC. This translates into CAWSSTSGTDEQFF.

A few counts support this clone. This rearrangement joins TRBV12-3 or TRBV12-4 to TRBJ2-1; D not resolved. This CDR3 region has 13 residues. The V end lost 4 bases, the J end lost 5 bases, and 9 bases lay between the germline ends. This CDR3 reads CASSSGRHNEQFF. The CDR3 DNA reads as TGTGCCAGCAGTTCGGGCAGGCACAATGAGCAGTTCTTC.

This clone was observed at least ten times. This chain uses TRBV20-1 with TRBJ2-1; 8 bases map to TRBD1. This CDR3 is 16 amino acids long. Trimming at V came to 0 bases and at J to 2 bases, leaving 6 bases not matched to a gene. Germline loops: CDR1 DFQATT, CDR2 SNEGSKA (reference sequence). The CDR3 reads CSARDIRQGTYNEQFF. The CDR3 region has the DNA TGCAGTGCTAGAGATATCCGACAGGGGACCTACAATGAGCAGTTCTTC.

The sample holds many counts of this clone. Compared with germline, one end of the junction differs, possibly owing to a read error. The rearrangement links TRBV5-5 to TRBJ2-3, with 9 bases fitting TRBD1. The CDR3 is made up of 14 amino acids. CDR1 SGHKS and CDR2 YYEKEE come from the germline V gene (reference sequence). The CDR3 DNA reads TGTGCCAGCAGCCATACAGGGGGCACTGATACGCAGTATTTT. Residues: CASSHTGGTDTQYF.